The following is a T cell receptor (beta chain) sequence with its context. The antigen is unknown. Noted treatment: oral pan-JAK inhibitor, 5-10 mg twice daily. RNA was isolated and reverse transcribed to cDNA, the sequencing template. Only in-frame clones appear in the TCRdb table, and some are missing; sequencing was by immunoSEQ multiplex PCR. The sample yields fewer than 250,000 clones, more than 30% seen once. There are 14 residues in the CDR3. V lost 6 bases to trimming and J lost 4 bases, with 16 bases between them. Per germline, CDR1 MNHEY and CDR2 SMNVEV (reference sequence). This specimen belongs to a study of CD8+ T cells in alopecia areata. Turning to the study itself: Each of the treated patients was given oral tofacitinib, 5 to 10 mg twice daily, for moderate-to-severe alopecia areata. Regarding the study as a whole: Lesional scalp exceeded normal scalp in clonality, especially in alopecia totalis/universalis. Among the top 100, expanded CD8+ clones, as well as scalp clonality, were significantly decreased by tofacitinib.

The sequence was obtained from a human donor with alopecia areata. This chain uses TRBV27 with TRBJ2-7; D is unresolved. The material sequenced was CD4+ T cells sorted from blood, taken between weeks 30 and 35, from a patient treated with tofacitinib. The CDR3 protein is CASSRKGPEYEQYF. The CDR3 bases are TGTGCCAGCAGCCGTAAAGGACCAGAGTACGAGCAGTACTTC.